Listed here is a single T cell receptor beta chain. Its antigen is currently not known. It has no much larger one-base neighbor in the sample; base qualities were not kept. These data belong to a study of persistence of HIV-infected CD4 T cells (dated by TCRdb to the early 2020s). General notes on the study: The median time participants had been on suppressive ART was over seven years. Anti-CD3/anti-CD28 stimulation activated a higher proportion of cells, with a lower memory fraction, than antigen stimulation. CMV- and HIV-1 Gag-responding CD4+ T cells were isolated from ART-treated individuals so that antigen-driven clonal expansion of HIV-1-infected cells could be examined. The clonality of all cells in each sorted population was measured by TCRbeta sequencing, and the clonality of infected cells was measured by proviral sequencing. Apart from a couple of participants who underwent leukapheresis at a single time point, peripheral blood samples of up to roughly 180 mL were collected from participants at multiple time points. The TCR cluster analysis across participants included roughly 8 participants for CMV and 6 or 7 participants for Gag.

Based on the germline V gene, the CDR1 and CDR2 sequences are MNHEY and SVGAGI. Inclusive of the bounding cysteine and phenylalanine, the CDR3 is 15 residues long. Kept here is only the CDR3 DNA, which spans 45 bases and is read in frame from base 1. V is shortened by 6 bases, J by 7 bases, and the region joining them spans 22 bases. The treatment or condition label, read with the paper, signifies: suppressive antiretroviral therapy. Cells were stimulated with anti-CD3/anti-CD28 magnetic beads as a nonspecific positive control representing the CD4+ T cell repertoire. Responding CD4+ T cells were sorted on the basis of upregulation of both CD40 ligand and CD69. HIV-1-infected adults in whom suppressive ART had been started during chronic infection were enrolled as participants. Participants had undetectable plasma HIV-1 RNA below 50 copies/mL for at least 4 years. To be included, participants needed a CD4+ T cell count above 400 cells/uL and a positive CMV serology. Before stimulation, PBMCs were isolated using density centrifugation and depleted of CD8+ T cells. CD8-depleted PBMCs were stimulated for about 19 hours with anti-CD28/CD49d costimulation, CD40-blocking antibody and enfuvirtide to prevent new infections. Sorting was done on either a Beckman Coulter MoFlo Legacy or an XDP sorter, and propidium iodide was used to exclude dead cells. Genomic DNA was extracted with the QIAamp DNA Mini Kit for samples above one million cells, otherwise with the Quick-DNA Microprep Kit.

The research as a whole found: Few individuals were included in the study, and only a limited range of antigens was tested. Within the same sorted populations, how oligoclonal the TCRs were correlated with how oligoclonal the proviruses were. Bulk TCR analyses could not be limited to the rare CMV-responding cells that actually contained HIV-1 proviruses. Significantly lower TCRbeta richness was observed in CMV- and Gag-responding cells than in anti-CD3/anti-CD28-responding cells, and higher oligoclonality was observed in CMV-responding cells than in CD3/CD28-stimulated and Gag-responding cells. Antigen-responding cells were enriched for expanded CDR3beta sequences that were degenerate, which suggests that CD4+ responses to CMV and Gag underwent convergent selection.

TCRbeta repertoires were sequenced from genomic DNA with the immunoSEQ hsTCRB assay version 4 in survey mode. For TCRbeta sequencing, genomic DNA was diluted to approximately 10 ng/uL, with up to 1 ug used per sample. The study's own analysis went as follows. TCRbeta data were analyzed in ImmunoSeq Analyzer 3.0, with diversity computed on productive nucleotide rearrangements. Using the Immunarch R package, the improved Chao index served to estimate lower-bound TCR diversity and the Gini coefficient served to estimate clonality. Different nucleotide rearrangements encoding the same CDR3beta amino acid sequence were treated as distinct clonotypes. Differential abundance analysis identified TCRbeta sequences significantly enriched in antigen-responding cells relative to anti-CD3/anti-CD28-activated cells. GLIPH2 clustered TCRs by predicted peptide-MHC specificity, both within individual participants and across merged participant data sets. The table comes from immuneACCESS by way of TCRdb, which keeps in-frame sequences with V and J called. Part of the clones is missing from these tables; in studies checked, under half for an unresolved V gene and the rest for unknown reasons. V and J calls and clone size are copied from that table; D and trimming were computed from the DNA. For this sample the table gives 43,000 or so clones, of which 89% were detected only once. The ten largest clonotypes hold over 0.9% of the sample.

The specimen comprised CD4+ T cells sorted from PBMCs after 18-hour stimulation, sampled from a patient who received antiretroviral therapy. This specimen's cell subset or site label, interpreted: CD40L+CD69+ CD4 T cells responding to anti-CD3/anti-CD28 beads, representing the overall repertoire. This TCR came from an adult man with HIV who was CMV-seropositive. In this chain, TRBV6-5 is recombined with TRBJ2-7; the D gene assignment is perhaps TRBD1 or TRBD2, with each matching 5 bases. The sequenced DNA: TGTGCCAGCAGGGATTCGGGACGGATCCTGGGGGAGCAGTACTTC. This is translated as CASRDSGRILGEQYF.